This section outlines one T cell receptor beta chain sequence together with its context. Antigen unknown. Trimming left V 1 base short and J 3 bases short, with 7 bases between. The CDR3 contains 13 residues. The V gene's germline CDR1 is MNHNS and CDR2 SASEGT. These data belong to a study of T cell responses to AZD1222 COVID-19 vaccine. Study-level information: It was second doses at about 4 or about 12 weeks that were pooled.

The assay was immunoSEQ multiplex PCR, and TCRdb's table has in-frame clones only and misses some. The sample has around 130,000 clones, 94% seen once. Points from the study as a whole: The donor cohort was predominantly white British with a female majority, and clonal diversity may have been underestimated.

The rearrangement links TRBV6-1 to TRBJ2-7, with D uncertain. The material was peripheral blood, obtained on day 0 of AZD1222 vaccination. The receptor was isolated from an adult in good health. The CDR3 protein is CASSEGHLYEQYF. As DNA, the CDR3 is TGTGCCAGCAGTGAAGGCCACCTCTACGAGCAGTACTTC.